This TCR beta chain was profiled in a study of T cells in Graves' hyperthyroidism and ophthalmopathy (dated by TCRdb to the late 2010s). Broadly, across the study: To identify TCR V-J signatures that set the groups apart, the researchers used a discovery cohort of 100 or so patients, made up of 43 with Graves' ophthalmopathy and 57 with stable Graves' hyperthyroidism. The paper describes TCR Vbeta CDR3 sequencing of fewer than 150 peripheral blood samples, made up of some 42 ophthalmopathy patients, over 70 hyperthyroidism patients and 17 progressor patients. Whether ophthalmopathy could be predicted prospectively was tested in an independent validation cohort made up of 18 to 20 hyperthyroidism patients plus 17 patients who later progressed to ophthalmopathy. Thyroid tissue and blood T-cell repertoires from over 5 Graves' hyperthyroidism patients were also compared in the study. The roughly 91 discovery patients were randomly split 7:3 into training and test sets. Following sampling, methimazole starting at 30 mg daily was given to hyperthyroidism patients, and high-dose intravenous methylprednisolone was given to ophthalmopathy patients. The full study reports these points: Most expanded thyroid clonotypes (frequency above 0.001) were also found in blood, which suggests that blood repertoires may mirror thyroid immune responses. During validation, the model predicted progression to ophthalmopathy a median of approximately 7 months ahead of onset, with roughly 65% sensitivity and 72.22% specificity. No statistical method was used to fix the sample size in advance, and group allocation was not hidden from the investigators. A 13 V-J signature model separated ophthalmopathy from stable hyperthyroidism, with roughly 88% sensitivity and 81.08% specificity in cross-validation and 80%/75% in testing.

A patient counted as having stable Graves' hyperthyroidism if no progression to ophthalmopathy occurred over 18 months of follow-up. Hyperthyroidism patients were aged 18 to 65 years and newly diagnosed, with disease duration of less than 2 months. Patients with uncontrolled infections, other autoimmune diseases, pregnancy or lactation were excluded. Diagnoses were established on the basis of clinical symptoms, serum thyroxine and TRAb, thyroid ultrasound, and orbital computed tomography. Total RNA was extracted with Trizol reagent, and quality was checked on an Agilent 2100 Bioanalyzer. The cysteine opens and the phenylalanine closes a CDR3 of 16 amino acids. CDR3 DNA is the only sequence kept; it has 48 bases, read in frame from the first base. The V end gives up 5 bases and the J end 3 bases, leaving 13 bases in the junction not matched to a gene. CDR1 LNHDA and CDR2 SQIVND are derived from the germline V gene (reference sequence).

The TCR beta CDR3 regions were amplified from RNA transcripts. For the first round of RT-PCR on the TCR CDR3, the HTBI primer set was used together with the Qiagen OneStep RT-PCR kit. A second multiplex PCR round built the libraries, followed by size selection and purification. Paired-end sequencing of the libraries was performed with 100 bp reads on an Illumina HiSeq2000. For the original study's pipeline: Raw data were processed with SOAPnuke, discarding reads with adapters, uncalled bases, mean Phred below 15, or no exact constant-primer or identifier match. High-quality paired reads were merged with COPE v1.2.5, and unique nucleotide sequences were defined as clonotypes. MiTCR v1.1 was used to align the clonotypes against IMGT TRBV, TRBD and TRBJ reference segments. The analysis included only V-J combinations with a frequency above 0.0001, which together covered around 99% of the repertoires. A TCS score was defined as the ratio of F50 (clonal expansion) to E x V (chaos), with BLOSUM62-based TCRdist applied between CDR3 peptides within each V-J. Welch's t-statistics and random forest reduced fewer than 600 V-J features to roughly 13, which were used in a naive Bayes classifier (R e1071). The public reads were quality trimmed at Q25 with fastp and then assembled into clones with MiXCR by TCRdb, keeping productive beta chains. Each record represents a unique CDR3 protein, reported with the most common genes and DNA among its rows. What appears here as the V and J calls and clone size reflects TCRdb's work, not the paper's. The sample table lists 560,000 or so distinct CDR3 sequences, more than 45% of them with a count of one. About 7.8% of the sample is taken by the ten largest.

As for this clonotype: Its binding antigen is unknown. Base quality data are lacking; no much larger clone is found one base away.

The chain links TRBV19 with TRBJ2-7; TRBD1 matches 7 bases in the middle. The TCR sequence derives from a woman aged 18 to 35 with Graves' hyperthyroidism. Donor details come from another sample of the same person, matched by shared clones. The sample consisted of peripheral blood or thyroid tissue (not recorded which). The CDR3 protein is CASSVLPGQSLYEQYF. Read as DNA, the sequence is TGTGCCAGTAGTGTCCTTCCGGGACAGAGTCTCTACGAGCAGTACTTC. The CDR3 plus the reference TRBV19 and TRBJ2-7 genes for the other parts give the full variable domain: DGGITQSPKYLFRKEGQNVTLSCEQNLNHDAMYWYRQDPGQGLRLIYYSQIVNDFQKGDIAEGYSVSREKKESFPLTVTSAQKNPTAFYLCASSVLPGQSLYEQYFGPGTRLTVT.